These T cell receptor beta chains were read from a single sample in a study of T cell responses to AZD1222 COVID-19 vaccine. Repertoires were generated with immunoSEQ multiplex PCR, while TCRdb's copy carries only in-frame clones and drops some. The repertoire holds tens of thousands of clones, with 70% to 90% as singletons. The material was peripheral blood, obtained on day 0 of AZD1222 vaccination. Source of these receptors: an adult in good health. The CDR3 runs from the conserved cysteine through the conserved F or W. Fields, in order: V gene, J gene, CDR3 protein.

TRBV18,TRBJ2-7,CASSPTPSEAGEQYF
TRBV7-8,TRBJ1-6,CASSFGTVDSPLHF
TRBV21-1,TRBJ2-7,CASSKAGGEDF
TRBV28,TRBJ2-3,CASSLGEADTQYF
TRBV5-1,TRBJ1-6,CASSLGRSGNSPLHF
TRBV9,TRBJ1-4,CASSAQGGNEKLFF
TRBV25-1,TRBJ2-1,CASISSYNEQFF
TRBV10-2,TRBJ2-7,CASRDHFSYEQYF
TRBV2,TRBJ1-4,CASGDSNNEKLFF
TRBV7-9,TRBJ1-2,CASSLGGGERGYTF
TRBV19,TRBJ1-6,CASSIVTGNSPLHF
TRBV5-8,TRBJ1-4,CASSLGSFATNEKLFF
TRBV5-1,TRBJ1-2,CASSLDRGRPGYTF
TRBV30,TRBJ2-2,CAWTLHRPPGELFF
TRBV6-5,TRBJ2-7,CASASGGNSYEQYF
TRBV2,TRBJ1-2,CACQIQGIYGYTF
TRBV5-1,TRBJ2-3,CASSARDTQYF
TRBV19,TRBJ2-2,CASSIVGANTGELFF
TRBV2,TRBJ2-3,CASSEASRGSDTQYF
TRBV19,TRBJ2-7,CASRGAYEQYF